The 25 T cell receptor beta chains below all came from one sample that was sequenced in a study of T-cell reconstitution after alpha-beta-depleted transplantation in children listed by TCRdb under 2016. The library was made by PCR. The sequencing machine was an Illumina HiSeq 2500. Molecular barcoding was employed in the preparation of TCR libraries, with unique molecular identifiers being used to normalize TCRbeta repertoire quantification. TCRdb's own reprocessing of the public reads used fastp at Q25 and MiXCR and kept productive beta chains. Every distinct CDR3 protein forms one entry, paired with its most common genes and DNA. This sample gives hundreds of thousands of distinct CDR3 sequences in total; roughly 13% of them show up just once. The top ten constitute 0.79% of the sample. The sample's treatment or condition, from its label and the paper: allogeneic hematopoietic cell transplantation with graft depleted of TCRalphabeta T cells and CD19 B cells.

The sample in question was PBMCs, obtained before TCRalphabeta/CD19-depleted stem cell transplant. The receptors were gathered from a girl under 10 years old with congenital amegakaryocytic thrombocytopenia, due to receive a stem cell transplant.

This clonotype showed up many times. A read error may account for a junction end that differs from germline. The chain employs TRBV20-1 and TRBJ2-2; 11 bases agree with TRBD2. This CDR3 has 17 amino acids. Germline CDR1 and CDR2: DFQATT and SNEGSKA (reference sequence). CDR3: CSVRGVAGGPEIGELFF. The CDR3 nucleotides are TGCAGTGTTAGAGGTGTAGCGGGAGGGCCGGAGATCGGGGAGCTGTTTTTT.

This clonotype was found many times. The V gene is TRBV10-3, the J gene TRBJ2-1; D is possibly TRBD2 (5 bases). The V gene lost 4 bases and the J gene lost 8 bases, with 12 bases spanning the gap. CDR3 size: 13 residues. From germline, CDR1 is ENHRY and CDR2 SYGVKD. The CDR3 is CAISVTSVDEQFF. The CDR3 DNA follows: TGTGCCATCAGTGTAACTAGTGTCGATGAGCAGTTCTTC.

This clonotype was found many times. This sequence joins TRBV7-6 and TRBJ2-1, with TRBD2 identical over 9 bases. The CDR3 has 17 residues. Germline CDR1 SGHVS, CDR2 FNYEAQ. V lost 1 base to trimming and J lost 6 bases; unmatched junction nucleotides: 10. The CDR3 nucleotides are TGTGCCAGCAGCTTAGAGTTAGCGGGAGAAGGGGGCAATGAGCAGTTCTTC. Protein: CASSLELAGEGGNEQFF.

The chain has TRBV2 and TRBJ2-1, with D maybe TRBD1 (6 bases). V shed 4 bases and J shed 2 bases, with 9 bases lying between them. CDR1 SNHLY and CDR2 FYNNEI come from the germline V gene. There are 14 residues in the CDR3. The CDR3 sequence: CASSAQGPYNEQFF. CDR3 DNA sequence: TGTGCCAGCAGTGCTCAGGGGCCCTACAATGAGCAGTTCTTC.

The CDR3 protein is CASSVARGLASNEQFF. CDR3 DNA: TGTGCCAGCAGCGTAGCTCGGGGACTAGCTTCTAATGAGCAGTTCTTC. This sequence joins TRBV9 and TRBJ2-1, with 9 bases matching TRBD2. Germline CDR1 SGDLS, CDR2 YYNGEE. CDR3 size: 16 residues. V gave up 0 bases and J gave up 7 bases; unmatched junction bases: 8.

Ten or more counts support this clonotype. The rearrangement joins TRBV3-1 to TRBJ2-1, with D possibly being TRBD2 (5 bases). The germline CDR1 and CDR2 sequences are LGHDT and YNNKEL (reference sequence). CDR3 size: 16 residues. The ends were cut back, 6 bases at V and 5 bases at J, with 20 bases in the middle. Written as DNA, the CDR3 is TGTGCCAGCAGTCAAATACAGCGGACGGAACACAATGAGCAGTTCTTC. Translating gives CASSQIQRTEHNEQFF.

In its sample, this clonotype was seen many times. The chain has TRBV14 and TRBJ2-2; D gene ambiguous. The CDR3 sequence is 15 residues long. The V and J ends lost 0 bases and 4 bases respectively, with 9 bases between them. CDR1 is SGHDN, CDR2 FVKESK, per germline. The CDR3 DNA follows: TGTGCCAGCAGCCAAGACTTACCGATCACCGGGGAGCTGTTTTTT. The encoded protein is CASSQDLPITGELFF.

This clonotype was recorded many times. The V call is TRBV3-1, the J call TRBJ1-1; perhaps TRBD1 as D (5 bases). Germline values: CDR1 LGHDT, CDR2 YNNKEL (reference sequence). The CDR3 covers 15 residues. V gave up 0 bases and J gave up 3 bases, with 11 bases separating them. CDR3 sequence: CASSQDTGPHTEAFF. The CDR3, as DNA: TGTGCCAGCAGCCAAGACACAGGACCTCACACTGAAGCTTTCTTT.

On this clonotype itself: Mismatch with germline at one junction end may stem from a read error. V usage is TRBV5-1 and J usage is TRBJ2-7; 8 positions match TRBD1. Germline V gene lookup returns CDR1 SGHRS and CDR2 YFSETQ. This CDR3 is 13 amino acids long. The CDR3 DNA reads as TGCGCCTGCAGCTTGGACAGGGCCCACGAGCAGTACTTC. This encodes CACSLDRAHEQYF.

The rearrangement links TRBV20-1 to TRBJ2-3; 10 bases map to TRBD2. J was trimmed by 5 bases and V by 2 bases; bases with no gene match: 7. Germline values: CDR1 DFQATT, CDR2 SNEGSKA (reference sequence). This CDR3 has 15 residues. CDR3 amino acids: CSARSTSGNIDTQYF. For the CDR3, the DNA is TGCAGTGCTAGATCCACTAGCGGGAATATAGATACGCAGTATTTT.

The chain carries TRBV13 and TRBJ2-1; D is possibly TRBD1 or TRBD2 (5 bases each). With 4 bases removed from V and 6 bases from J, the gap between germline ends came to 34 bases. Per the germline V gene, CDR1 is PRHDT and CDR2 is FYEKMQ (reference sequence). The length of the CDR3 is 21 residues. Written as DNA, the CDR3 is TGTGCCAGCAGCTCCCCTCCTGGGCGTCTATGGGAAGCAAAGGGGACCAATGAGCAGTTCTTC. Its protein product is CASSSPPGRLWEAKGTNEQFF.

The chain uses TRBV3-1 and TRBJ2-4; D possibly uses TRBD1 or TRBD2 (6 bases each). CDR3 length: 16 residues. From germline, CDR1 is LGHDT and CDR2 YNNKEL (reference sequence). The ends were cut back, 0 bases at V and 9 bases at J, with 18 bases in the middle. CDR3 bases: TGTGCCAGCAGCCAAGATAGTGGAGGGGGAGATGGCATTCAGTACTTC. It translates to CASSQDSGGGDGIQYF.

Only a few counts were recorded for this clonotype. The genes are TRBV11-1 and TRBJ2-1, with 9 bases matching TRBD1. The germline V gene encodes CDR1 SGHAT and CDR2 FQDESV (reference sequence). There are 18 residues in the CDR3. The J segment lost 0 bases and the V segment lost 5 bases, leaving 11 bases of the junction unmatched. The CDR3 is CASSPKIRDRASYNEQFF. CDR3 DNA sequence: TGTGCCAGCAGCCCAAAAATCCGGGACAGGGCCTCCTACAATGAGCAGTTCTTC.

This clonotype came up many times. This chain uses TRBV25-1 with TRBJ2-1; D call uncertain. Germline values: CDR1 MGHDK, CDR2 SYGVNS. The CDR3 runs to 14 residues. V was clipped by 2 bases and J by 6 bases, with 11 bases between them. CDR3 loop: CASSERSRPNEQFF. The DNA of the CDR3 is TGTGCCAGCAGTGAACGCAGCCGGCCCAATGAGCAGTTCTTC.

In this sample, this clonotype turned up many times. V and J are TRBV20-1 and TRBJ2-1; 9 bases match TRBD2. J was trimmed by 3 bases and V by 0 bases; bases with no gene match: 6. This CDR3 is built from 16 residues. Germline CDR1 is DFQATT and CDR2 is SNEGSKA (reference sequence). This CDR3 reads CSARDTLAGYYNEQFF. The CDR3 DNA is TGCAGTGCTAGAGATACCCTAGCGGGATACTACAATGAGCAGTTCTTC.

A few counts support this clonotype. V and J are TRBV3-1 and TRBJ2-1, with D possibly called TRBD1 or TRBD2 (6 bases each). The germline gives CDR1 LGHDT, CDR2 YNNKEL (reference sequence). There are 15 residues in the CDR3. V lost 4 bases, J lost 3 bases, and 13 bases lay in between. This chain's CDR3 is CASSPSGADYNEQFF. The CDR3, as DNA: TGTGCCAGCAGCCCGTCGGGGGCCGACTACAATGAGCAGTTCTTC.

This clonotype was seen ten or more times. CDR3 nucleotides: TGCAGCGTCCGTGGGGACAGAGATAACTATGGCTACACCTTC. Translation: CSVRGDRDNYGYTF. The rearrangement uses TRBV29-1 and TRBJ1-2, with 7 bases matching TRBD1. The germline gives CDR1 SQVTM, CDR2 ANQGSEA. This CDR3 is 14 amino acids long. After removal of 6 bases from V and 1 base from J, the junction contained 8 bases not matched to a gene.

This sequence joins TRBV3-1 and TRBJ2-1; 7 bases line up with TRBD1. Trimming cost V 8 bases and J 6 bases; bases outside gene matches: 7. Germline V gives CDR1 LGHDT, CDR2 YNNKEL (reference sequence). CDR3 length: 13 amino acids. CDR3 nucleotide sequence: TGTGCCAGCGGGGACAGAGTCCTCAATGAGCAGTTCTTC. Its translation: CASGDRVLNEQFF.

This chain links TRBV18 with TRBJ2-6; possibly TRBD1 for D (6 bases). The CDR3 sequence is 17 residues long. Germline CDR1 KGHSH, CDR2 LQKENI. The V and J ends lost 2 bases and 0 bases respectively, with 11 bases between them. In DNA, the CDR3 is TGTGCCAGCTCACCAGGCGGACAGCCCTCTGGGGCCAACGTCCTGACTTTC. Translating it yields CASSPGGQPSGANVLTF.

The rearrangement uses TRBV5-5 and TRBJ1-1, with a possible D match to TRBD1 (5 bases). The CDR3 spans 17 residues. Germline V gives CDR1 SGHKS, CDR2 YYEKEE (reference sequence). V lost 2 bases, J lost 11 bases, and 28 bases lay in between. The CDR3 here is CASSFGFWGGGNPGAFF. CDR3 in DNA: TGTGCCAGCAGCTTCGGATTTTGGGGTGGGGGAAATCCAGGGGCTTTCTTT.

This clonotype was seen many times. In DNA form, the CDR3 reads TGTGCCAGCTCGCCCGGGACTATCCACGAGCAGTACTTC. The encoded protein is CASSPGTIHEQYF. The rearrangement uses TRBV18 and TRBJ2-7; 7 bases agree with TRBD2. After removal of 6 bases from V and 5 bases from J, the junction contained 7 bases not matched to a gene. Germline V lookup: CDR1 KGHSH, CDR2 LQKENI. CDR3 length: 13 residues.

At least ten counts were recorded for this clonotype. DNA for the CDR3: TGCGCCAGCAGCTTGGGGGCAGTTTACCAAGAGACCCAGTACTTC. It encodes CASSLGAVYQETQYF. The chain uses TRBV5-1 and TRBJ2-5; D gene uncertain. Trimming pared 0 bases from V and 0 bases from J, leaving 9 bases between. CDR3 size: 15 residues. CDR1 is SGHRS, CDR2 YFSETQ, per germline.

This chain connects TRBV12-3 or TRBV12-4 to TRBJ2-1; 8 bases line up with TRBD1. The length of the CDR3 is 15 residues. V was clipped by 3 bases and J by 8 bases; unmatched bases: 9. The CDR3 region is CASSLGQGARDEQFF. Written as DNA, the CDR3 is TGTGCCAGCAGTTTGGGGCAGGGGGCTAGGGATGAGCAGTTCTTC.

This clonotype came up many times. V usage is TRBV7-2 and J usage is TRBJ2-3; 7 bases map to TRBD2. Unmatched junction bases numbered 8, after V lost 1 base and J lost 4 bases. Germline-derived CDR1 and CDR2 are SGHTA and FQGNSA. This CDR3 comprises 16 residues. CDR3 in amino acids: CASSLVSAGAADTQYF. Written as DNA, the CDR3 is TGTGCCAGCAGCTTAGTTAGTGCGGGAGCGGCAGATACGCAGTATTTT. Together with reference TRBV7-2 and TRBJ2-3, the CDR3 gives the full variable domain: GAGVSQSPSNKVTEKGKDVELRCDPISGHTALYWYRQSLGQGLEFLIYFQGNSAPDKSGLPSDRFSAERTGGSVSTLTIQRTQQEDSAVYLCASSLVSAGAADTQYFGPGTRLTVL.

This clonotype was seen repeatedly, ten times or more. The CDR3: CSVEEGRAEAFF. DNA for the CDR3: TGCAGCGTTGAAGAAGGGAGGGCTGAAGCTTTCTTT. The genes are TRBV29-1 and TRBJ1-1; no clear D. The CDR3 spans 12 residues. Trimming stripped 0 bases from V and 6 bases from J, with 8 bases between. Per the germline V gene, CDR1 is SQVTM and CDR2 is ANQGSEA.